This T cell receptor beta chain was observed in a study of cytomegalovirus exposure and HLA in healthy donors. This CDR3 has 14 amino acids. Per the germline V gene, CDR1 is MNHEY and CDR2 is SVGAGI. V gave up 0 bases and J gave up 1 base, with 6 bases separating them. A word on this clone: Other nucleotide sequences in the sample specify the same CDR3.

PCR was performed using 60 Vbeta and 13 Jbeta primers. Method: immunoSEQ multiplex PCR; TCRdb's copy keeps in-frame clones and lacks some. The table for this sample gives some 120,000 clones. The chain has TRBV6-5 and TRBJ1-1; D is undetermined. Material for sequencing was PBMCs. This receptor was identified in a man aged 18 to 30 in good health and CMV-seronegative. This CDR3 reads CASSYSTANTEAFF. Here the CDR3 DNA reads TGTGCCAGCAGTTACTCAACAGCGAACACTGAAGCTTTCTTT.